Presented here are 5 T cell receptor beta chains from one specimen sequenced in a study of CD8+ T cells in alopecia areata listed by TCRdb under 2018. Library preparation used the immunoSEQ multiplex PCR assay. To provide template for TCR sequencing, every sample had RNA extracted and reverse transcribed into cDNA. TCRdb provides this immuneACCESS table in a form limited to in-frame rearrangements. Some clones are lacking; in checked studies, under half of them reflect an unresolved V gene, and why the rest are absent is not known. This sample lists 120,000 or so clones; around 60% were detected once. The ten largest clonotypes hold under 7.5% of the sample. Explained via the paper, the time point label denotes: 4 weeks on oral tofacitinib. The sample's treatment or condition label is to be understood as: oral pan-JAK inhibitor, 5-10 mg twice daily. Sequences were derived from CD4+ T cells sorted from blood, sampled at week 4, from a patient treated with tofacitinib. Receptor source: a human donor with alopecia areata.

The gene calls are TRBV7-2 and TRBJ2-5, with TRBD1 matching 7 bases. V shed 5 bases, J shed 5 bases, and the junction held 8 bases outside the gene matches. Germline V gene lookup returns CDR1 SGHTA and CDR2 FQGNSA. The CDR3 runs 14 residues. The CDR3 loop is CASSPHRGRETQYF. The DNA for the CDR3 is TGTGCCAGCAGCCCACACAGGGGTCGGGAGACCCAGTACTTC.

This chain uses TRBV2 with TRBJ1-4, with 8 bases aligning to TRBD1. Trimming at V came to 7 bases and at J to 8 bases, leaving 9 bases not matched to a gene. The germline gives CDR1 SNHLY, CDR2 FYNNEI. This CDR3 has 14 amino acids. In nucleotides, the CDR3 is TGTGCCAGCAAAGACCGACAGGGGCGAGAAAAACTGTTTTTT. It yields the protein CASKDRQGREKLFF.

This clone has a single count. The chain joins TRBV30 to TRBJ2-1, with 8 bases identical to TRBD2. The V gene's germline CDR1 is GTSNPN and CDR2 SVGIG (reference sequence). This CDR3 has 14 amino acids. V was clipped by 2 bases and J by 4 bases; unmatched bases: 4. For the CDR3, the DNA is TGTGCCTGGAGTACTAGCGGAACATACAATGAGCAGTTCTTC. Amino acids: CAWSTSGTYNEQFF.

J is TRBJ1-1 and V is TRBV7-8; D might be TRBD1 (5 bases). The CDR3 extends over 14 amino acids. Germline V gene sequence: CDR1 SGHVS, CDR2 FQNEAQ. V was shortened by 0 bases and J by 1 base, with 6 bases between the two germline ends. CDR3 region: CASSLAQGNTEAFF. Here the CDR3 DNA reads TGTGCCAGCAGCTTAGCCCAGGGGAACACTGAAGCTTTCTTT.

The V call is TRBV5-1, the J call TRBJ1-4; D remains unclear. The CDR3 spans 15 residues. Germline lookup yields CDR1 SGHRS and CDR2 YFSETQ. V lost 0 bases to trimming and J lost 8 bases, with 14 bases between them. The CDR3 protein is CASSLAPTQREKLFF. Here the CDR3 DNA reads TGCGCCAGCAGCTTGGCGCCAACCCAGAGGGAAAAACTGTTTTTT.